This T cell receptor (beta chain) is drawn from a study of blood T cell repertoires in COVID-19. Study summary: In each case, the material was cDNA or gDNA derived from T cells, B-cell-depleted T cells, or PBMCs.

As originally analysed: Amplification of reference gene primers provided the estimated nucleated cell counts. Libraries were prepared by immunoSEQ multiplex PCR; TCRdb keeps only in-frame clonotypes and omits some of them. V and J calls and clone size come straight from that table; D and trimming were deduced from the DNA. Seen here are some 120,000 clones, approximately 85% observed once, and the top ten hold 1.1% to 1.5%. V shed 5 bases and J 0 bases; nucleotides not matched to a gene: 5. Germline-derived CDR1 and CDR2 are SGHTA and FQGNSA. CDR3 length: 17 amino acids. Material for sequencing was peripheral blood. The receptor was derived from a man in his forties with acute or convalescent COVID-19. The V gene is TRBV7-2, the J gene TRBJ2-2; 11 nucleotides align to TRBD2. Written as DNA, the CDR3 is TGTGCCAGCAGCGAAGATAGCGGGAGGGCGAACACCGGGGAGCTGTTTTTT. This gives the protein CASSEDSGRANTGELFF.